These 19 T cell receptor beta chains share one sample of origin, sequenced in a study of T cells in Graves' hyperthyroidism and ophthalmopathy. Template material for amplifying TCR beta CDR3 regions consisted of RNA transcripts. The primer set for the first-round RT-PCR of the TCR CDR3 was HTBI. One entry per CDR3 protein results from TCRdb running MiXCR on the multiplex PCR reads. The sample includes some 440,000 distinct CDR3 sequences, approximately 14% of them seen just once. The sequencing sample was made of blood. Source of these receptors: a woman between 18 and 29 years old with Graves' hyperthyroidism.

This clonotype was counted many times. The gene calls are TRBV20-1 and TRBJ2-3, with TRBD2 matching over 8 bases. This CDR3 is 15 amino acids long. Germline lookup yields CDR1 DFQATT and CDR2 SNEGSKA (reference sequence). V was pared by 5 bases and J by 1 base, with 8 bases of the junction left unmatched. The CDR3 nucleotides read TGCAGTGCTCTTTCCGGGCGGGAGGGCACAGATACGCAGTATTTT. Residues: CSALSGREGTDTQYF.

This clonotype was recorded at least ten times. The rearrangement joins TRBV20-1 to TRBJ2-3; TRBD2 might be the D (6 bases). V was pared by 5 bases and J by 5 bases, with 14 bases between. Germline values: CDR1 DFQATT, CDR2 SNEGSKA (reference sequence). CDR3 length: 13 amino acids. The CDR3 sequence is CSAPNGRGDTQYF. The DNA for the CDR3 is TGCAGTGCTCCAAACGGGAGAGGAGATACGCAGTATTTT.

The sample holds a few counts of this clonotype. The chain is built from TRBV30 and TRBJ2-7; 10 bases agree with TRBD2. The germline V gene encodes CDR1 GTSNPN and CDR2 SVGIG (reference sequence). The junction had 6 bases not matched to a gene; V was cut back by 4 bases and J by 3 bases. CDR3 length: 14 amino acids. CDR3 nucleotides: TGTGCCTGGAATCGGGCTAGCGGGAGCTACGAGCAGTACTTC. Its translation is CAWNRASGSYEQYF.

This clonotype was seen at least ten times. The chain links TRBV12-3 or TRBV12-4 to TRBJ2-5; the match to TRBD1 covers 11 bases. The CDR3 sequence is 16 residues long. The V and J ends lost 6 bases and 5 bases, in that order; junction bases with no gene match: 11. The CDR3 loop is CASRLGGQGARETQYF. In nucleotides, the CDR3 is TGTGCCAGCAGACTTGGCGGACAGGGGGCGCGGGAGACCCAGTACTTC.

This clonotype came up a few times. The chain couples TRBV29-1 to TRBJ1-1; perhaps TRBD1 as D (5 bases). V was shortened by 4 bases and J by 0 bases, with 12 bases between the two germline ends. In germline, CDR1 is SQVTM, CDR2 ANQGSEA. This CDR3 comprises 14 residues. CDR3 nucleotide sequence: TGCAGCGTTGCGTGGATCAGGGTGAACACTGAAGCTTTCTTT. This sequence encodes CSVAWIRVNTEAFF.

This clonotype appeared many times. V and J are TRBV18 and TRBJ2-7; tentative D call: TRBD1 (6 bases). The CDR3 sequence is 13 residues long. The V gene lost 4 bases and the J gene lost 3 bases, with 10 bases spanning the gap. Germline-derived CDR1 and CDR2 are KGHSH and LQKENI. The CDR3 is CASSRIRGYEQYF. In nucleotides, the CDR3 is TGTGCCAGCTCACGGATCAGGGGCTACGAGCAGTACTTC.

Ten or more counts support this clonotype. J is TRBJ2-1 and V is TRBV12-3 or TRBV12-4; D tentatively fits TRBD1 or TRBD2 (5 bases each). The CDR3 has 14 residues. V was pared by 4 bases and J by 9 bases, with 16 bases between. CDR3 loop: CASSSPGPRGEQFF. Here the CDR3 DNA reads TGTGCCAGCAGTTCCCCCGGGCCGAGGGGTGAGCAGTTCTTC.

V gene TRBV6-1 combines with J gene TRBJ1-5; no clear D gene. The V and J ends lost 5 bases and 0 bases respectively, with 8 bases between them. The germline V gene encodes CDR1 MNHNS and CDR2 SASEGT. The CDR3 runs 14 residues. The CDR3 region has the DNA TGTGCCAGCAGTCGCTTCCGTAGCAATCAGCCCCAGCATTTT. Protein product: CASSRFRSNQPQHF.

This clonotype was picked up many times. This chain links TRBV4-1 with TRBJ2-7; 7 bases line up with TRBD1. The germline V gene encodes CDR1 MGHRA and CDR2 YSYEKL. The V gene end was trimmed by 5 bases and the J gene end by 3 bases; junction bases not matched to a gene: 7. The CDR3 is 14 residues long. The CDR3 coding sequence is TGCGCCAGCAGCTTTAGGACAGGAGACTACGAGCAGTACTTC. Translating it yields CASSFRTGDYEQYF.

V usage is TRBV5-1 and J usage is TRBJ2-7, with D unclear. Trimming took 4 bases from V and 6 from J, leaving 11 bases between them. The germline V gene has CDR1 SGHRS and CDR2 YFSETQ. This CDR3 is 12 amino acids long. CDR3 nucleotides: TGCGCCAGCAGCCCCAATAGGCTCGAGCAGTACTTC. Translation gives CASSPNRLEQYF.

Many counts were recorded for this clonotype. The chain is built from TRBV6-2 or TRBV6-3 and TRBJ2-4; 15 bases are a match to TRBD2. The germline V gene has CDR1 MNHEY and CDR2 SVGEGT. This CDR3 comprises 19 residues. The trim removed 1 base at V and 15 bases at J, leaving 19 bases unmatched. CDR3 DNA sequence: TGTGCCAGCAGTTACTTCACGATGGTTCCCGGGACTAGCGGGAGGATGGTGTACTTC. Its protein product is CASSYFTMVPGTSGRMVYF.

This clonotype was seen repeatedly, ten times or more. The V call is TRBV30, the J call TRBJ1-2; D is unresolved. CDR3 length: 15 residues. Germline V lookup: CDR1 GTSNPN, CDR2 SVGIG (reference sequence). Deletions cut 0 bases from V and 0 bases from J, with 11 bases between. CDR3 coding DNA: TGTGCCTGGAGTGTAGCCGGGCGAGCTAACTATGGCTACACCTTC. This codes for CAWSVAGRANYGYTF.

Ten or more counts support this clonotype. The rearrangement joins TRBV9 to TRBJ2-2; possibly TRBD1 for D (6 bases). The CDR3 totals 15 residues. V was cut by 4 bases and J by 2 bases, with 12 bases left in between. Germline CDR1 and CDR2: SGDLS and YYNGEE. The CDR3 region has the DNA TGTGCCAGCAGCCGATACAGGGACAACACCGGGGAGCTGTTTTTT. This sequence encodes CASSRYRDNTGELFF.

The gene calls are TRBV20-1 and TRBJ2-3, with D perhaps given as TRBD1 or TRBD2 (5 bases each). This CDR3 contains 14 residues. Between the trimmed V and J ends, which lost 2 bases and 6 bases, there was a span of 15 bases. Germline CDR1 and CDR2: DFQATT and SNEGSKA (reference sequence). The CDR3 spells CSARPRDGGDTQYF. CDR3 sequence (DNA): TGCAGTGCTAGACCCCGGGACGGTGGGGATACGCAGTATTTT.

This clonotype was detected ten times or more. The chain joins TRBV12-3 or TRBV12-4 to TRBJ1-6; 8 bases align to TRBD1. The CDR3 length is 15 residues. The V segment lost 5 bases and the J segment 10 bases; nucleotides outside the gene matches: 10. The CDR3 here is CASSKGQVPASPLHF. The CDR3 DNA is TGTGCCAGCAGTAAGGGACAGGTTCCCGCCTCACCCCTCCACTTT.

This clonotype was observed at least ten times. J is TRBJ2-1 and V is TRBV3-1; 11 bases map to TRBD2. Looked up from germline, CDR1 is LGHDT and CDR2 is YNNKEL (reference sequence). V was pared by 2 bases and J by 4 bases, with 4 bases of the junction left unmatched. CDR3 length: 16 amino acids. The CDR3, as DNA: TGTGCCAGCAGCCAAAGTAGCGGGAGGGATTACAATGAGCAGTTCTTC. It is translated as CASSQSSGRDYNEQFF.

Only a few counts were recorded for this clonotype. This chain joins TRBV5-5 and TRBJ2-2; the D is unclear. Germline assignment: CDR1 SGHKS and CDR2 YYEKEE (reference sequence). The CDR3 runs to 14 residues. The V end was cut by 4 bases, the J end by 1 base, with 8 bases between. CDR3 coding DNA: TGTGCCAGCAGCGCCGGTTGGAACACCGGGGAGCTGTTTTTT. This sequence encodes CASSAGWNTGELFF.

In its sample, this clonotype was seen many times. DNA of the CDR3: TGCAGTGCTAGAGATGGCGGGGGAAGCACAGATACGCAGTATTTT. This sequence encodes CSARDGGGSTDTQYF. This sequence joins TRBV20-1 and TRBJ2-3; 7 bases map to TRBD2. Germline V CDR1 and CDR2: DFQATT, SNEGSKA (reference sequence). V shed 0 bases, J shed 0 bases, and the junction held 3 bases outside the gene matches. This CDR3 has 15 amino acids.

This clonotype was recorded many times. V and J are TRBV12-5 and TRBJ2-7; 12 positions agree with TRBD2. Germline loops: CDR1 LGHNT, CDR2 FRNRAP. This CDR3 has 16 residues. Germline trimming cut 6 bases from V and 0 bases from J; bases unmatched to any gene: 6. Written as DNA, the CDR3 is TGTGCTAGTGGCCCAGGGACTAGCGGGTTCTCCTACGAGCAGTACTTC. Translating gives CASGPGTSGFSYEQYF.